Below, 25 T cell receptor beta chains from the same sample are listed, as sequenced in a study of human T cells and chemical hapten exposure. Time point here: patch test 1, 2 weeks after DPC sensitization. As to treatment: therapeutic diphenylcyclopropenone sensitization with weekly scalp DPC. TCRdb processed the RACE reads anew with MiXCR; each CDR3 protein has one entry. This table holds roughly 190,000 distinct CDR3 sequences, around 20% found once. Sequencing used whole blood, obtained in connection with sensitization to the hapten diphenylcyclopropenone (DPC). Every receptor here comes from a woman aged 45-65 years with alopecia areata. Some clones in this sample may be carry-over from other donors' samples.

In DNA, the CDR3 is TGTGGAACGGGGGGTGCAACTAATGAAAAACTGTTTTTT. It specifies CGTGGATNEKLFF. The chain carries TRBV7-9 and TRBJ1-4, with a weak D call TRBD1 (5 bases). CDR3 length: 13 amino acids. The germline gives CDR1 SEHNR, CDR2 FQNEAQ (reference sequence).

This clonotype was found many times. The chain carries TRBV5-1 and TRBJ2-7, with 7 bases matching TRBD1. There are 15 residues in the CDR3. J lost 0 bases, V lost 1 base, and 4 bases had no gene match. CDR1 and CDR2 from the germline V gene are SGHRS and YFSETQ. The CDR3 DNA is TGCGCCAGCAGCTTGCGACAGGGAAGCTCCTACGAGCAGTACTTC. As protein: CASSLRQGSSYEQYF. The full variable domain, with the rest looked up from reference TRBV5-1 and TRBJ2-7, is KAGVTQTPRYLIKTRGQQVTLSCSPISGHRSVSWYQQTPGQGLQFLFEYFSETQRNKGNFPGRFSGRQFSNSRSEMNVSTLELGDSALYLCASSLRQGSSYEQYFGPGTRLTVT.

Only a few counts were recorded for this clonotype. CDR3 coding DNA: TGCGCCAGCAGCTCGTACAGGAACACTGAAGCTTTCTTT. It encodes CASSSYRNTEAFF. The genes are TRBV5-1 and TRBJ1-1; D is uncertain. The CDR3 spans 13 residues. Trimming shortened V by 3 bases and J by 1 base, and 7 bases separated the two germline ends. Germline loops: CDR1 SGHRS, CDR2 YFSETQ.

This clonotype was counted ten times or more. The rearrangement links TRBV6-2 or TRBV6-3 to TRBJ2-1, with a tentative D call TRBD1 (6 bases). The CDR3 is made up of 12 amino acids. Trimming took 5 bases from V and 10 from J, leaving 12 bases between them. From germline, CDR1 is MNHEY and CDR2 SVGEGT. The CDR3 DNA reads TGTGCCAGCAGTCCCATGAGGGGGGAGCAGTTCTTC. It translates to CASSPMRGEQFF.

J is TRBJ2-5 and V is TRBV14; no clear D gene. Germline-derived CDR1 and CDR2 are SGHDN and FVKESK. This CDR3 has 15 amino acids. The V end was cut by 4 bases, the J end by 3 bases, with 15 bases between. The CDR3 region has the DNA TGTGCCAGCAGCCCCCTTCCGCAGACAAAAGAGACCCAGTACTTC. Its protein product is CASSPLPQTKETQYF.

This chain links TRBV29-1 with TRBJ1-1; TRBD1 is a possible D gene (5 bases). Germline V gene data show CDR1 as SQVTM and CDR2 as ANQGSEA. The ends were cut back, 4 bases at V and 5 bases at J, with 17 bases in the middle. There are 14 residues in the CDR3. Here the CDR3 reads CSVAPEGTGTEAFF. The CDR3 nucleotides are TGCAGCGTTGCCCCGGAAGGGACGGGTACTGAAGCTTTCTTT.

This clonotype was found a few times. This chain joins TRBV29-1 and TRBJ2-6, with D unclear. The CDR3 length is 13 residues. Between the trimmed V and J ends, which lost 5 bases and 1 base, there was a span of 6 bases. Germline CDR1 and CDR2: SQVTM and ANQGSEA. The CDR3 sequence: CSVRPSGANVLTF. Written as DNA, the CDR3 is TGCAGCGTTCGCCCATCTGGGGCCAACGTCCTGACTTTC.

This clonotype showed up many times. The V call is TRBV6-6, the J call TRBJ2-3; D unclear. V lost 1 base, J lost 5 bases, and 1 base lay in between. Germline CDR1 MNHNY, CDR2 SVGAGI (reference sequence). The CDR3 length is 11 residues. The CDR3 is CASSYLDTQYF. The DNA of the CDR3 is TGTGCCAGCAGTTACTTAGATACGCAGTATTTT.

This clonotype appeared a few times. The chain is built from TRBV20-1 and TRBJ2-5; tentatively, D is TRBD1 or TRBD2 (5 bases each). This CDR3 spans 15 amino acids. V lost 6 bases and J lost 1, with 18 bases in between. Germline CDR1 and CDR2: DFQATT and SNEGSKA (reference sequence). CDR3 protein: CSATPRDRFQETQYF. The CDR3 DNA sequence: TGCAGTGCCACTCCCCGGGACCGATTCCAAGAGACCCAGTACTTC.

The chain combines TRBV29-1 with TRBJ2-1, with TRBD2 identical over 11 bases. Germline trimming cut 6 bases from V and 4 bases from J; bases unmatched to any gene: 5. The germline gives CDR1 SQVTM, CDR2 ANQGSEA. The CDR3 runs to 14 residues. The CDR3 loop reads CSVDGTSGYNEQFF. CDR3 bases: TGCAGCGTCGATGGGACTAGCGGATACAATGAGCAGTTCTTC.

This clonotype turned up a few times. The chain carries TRBV20-1 and TRBJ2-7; TRBD1 agrees at 10 bases. From germline, CDR1 is DFQATT and CDR2 SNEGSKA (reference sequence). With 2 bases clipped from V and 4 bases from J, the junction kept 11 bases outside the gene matches. This CDR3 spans 16 amino acids. This chain's CDR3 is CSARPFSGTGVYEQYF. The CDR3 DNA follows: TGCAGTGCTAGACCCTTCTCGGGGACAGGGGTTTACGAGCAGTACTTC.

This clonotype was seen a handful of times. The chain employs TRBV20-1 and TRBJ2-5; TRBD2 matches at 7 bases. The CDR3 is 13 amino acids. Germline assignment: CDR1 DFQATT and CDR2 SNEGSKA (reference sequence). J gave up 2 bases and V 5 bases, and 5 bases lay outside the gene matches. CDR3 sequence reads: CSAGRTRQETQYF. CDR3 coding DNA: TGCAGTGCTGGACGGACTAGACAAGAGACCCAGTACTTC.

This clonotype was found a few times. The chain combines TRBV28 with TRBJ2-7; no firm D call. Deletions cut 5 bases from V and 2 bases from J, with 4 bases between. This CDR3 spans 11 amino acids. CDR1 MDHEN and CDR2 SYDVKM come from the germline V gene. CDR3 amino acids: CASSIAYEQYF. For the CDR3, the DNA is TGTGCCAGCAGTATAGCCTACGAGCAGTACTTC.

As regards this clonotype: Germline is not matched at one junction end, which may reflect a read error. This rearrangement joins TRBV6-6 to TRBJ2-7; TRBD2 agrees at 11 bases. CDR1 is MNHNY and CDR2 is SVGAGI in the germline V gene (reference sequence). The CDR3 has 14 amino acids. CDR3 region: CASSQLAGAYEQYF. The DNA for the CDR3 is TGTGCCAGCAGCCAACTAGCGGGAGCCTATGAGCAGTACTTC.

In this sample, this clonotype turned up a few times. The chain employs TRBV20-1 and TRBJ2-7, with D perhaps TRBD1 or TRBD2 (5 bases each). With 7 bases removed from V and 5 bases from J, the gap between germline ends came to 12 bases. The CDR3 covers 11 residues. Germline loops: CDR1 DFQATT, CDR2 SNEGSKA (reference sequence). CDR3 sequence reads: CSVPRGDEQYF. As DNA, the CDR3 is TGCAGTGTCCCTCGAGGGGACGAGCAGTACTTC.

This clonotype was recorded a few times. V usage is TRBV6-5 and J usage is TRBJ2-5; D ambiguous. Germline V lookup: CDR1 MNHEY, CDR2 SVGAGI. The V and J ends lost 0 bases and 3 bases respectively, with 20 bases between them. CDR3 size: 18 residues. The CDR3 reads CASSYSRRGGDPKETQYF. Here the CDR3 DNA reads TGTGCCAGCAGTTACTCGCGGCGTGGTGGGGATCCTAAAGAGACCCAGTACTTC.

The rearrangement joins TRBV29-1 to TRBJ2-1, with D unclear. The V gene's germline CDR1 is SQVTM and CDR2 ANQGSEA. V was cut by 5 bases and J by 3 bases, with 11 bases left in between. The CDR3 length is 13 residues. Here the CDR3 DNA reads TGCAGCGTTTTGGCTACTGACTACAATGAGCAGTTCTTC. This codes for CSVLATDYNEQFF.

V and J are TRBV7-2 and TRBJ2-3, with TRBD2 matching over 7 bases. The CDR3 consists of 18 residues. V gave up 5 bases and J gave up 0 bases; unmatched junction bases: 14. CDR1 SGHTA and CDR2 FQGNSA come from the germline V gene. CDR3 nucleotide sequence: TGTGCCAGCAGCAAAGCGGGACGGCTAACAACTAGCACAGATACGCAGTATTTT. It specifies CASSKAGRLTTSTDTQYF.

The chain combines TRBV28 with TRBJ2-7; D is possibly TRBD1 or TRBD2 (5 bases each). Germline V gives CDR1 MDHEN, CDR2 SYDVKM. The V end was cut by 6 bases, the J end by 2 bases, with 11 bases between. The CDR3 is made up of 13 amino acids. The CDR3 is CASRAGATYEQYF. The CDR3 DNA reads as TGTGCCAGCAGAGCCGGGGCCACCTACGAGCAGTACTTC.

The rearrangement uses TRBV10-1 and TRBJ1-3; perhaps TRBD1 as D (5 bases). This CDR3 region has 15 residues. Trimming shortened V by 5 bases and J by 0 bases, and 11 bases separated the two germline ends. CDR1 is WNHNN, CDR2 SYGVQD, per germline (reference sequence). In DNA form, the CDR3 reads TGCGCCAGCAGTCCCAGGGACGGCTCTGGAAACACCATATATTTT. This gives the protein CASSPRDGSGNTIYF.

The rearrangement joins TRBV7-2 to TRBJ2-3; D unresolved. This CDR3 spans 12 amino acids. Germline values: CDR1 SGHTA, CDR2 FQGNSA. V was cut by 4 bases and J by 2 bases, with 4 bases left in between. The DNA of the CDR3 is TGTGCCAGCAGCTCTTACACAGATACGCAGTATTTT. This gives the protein CASSSYTDTQYF.

This clonotype was seen only a few times. V gene TRBV20-1 combines with J gene TRBJ2-2; D gene unclear. The V gene lost 2 bases and the J gene lost 0 bases, with 10 bases spanning the gap. The CDR3 spans 15 residues. Germline V lookup: CDR1 DFQATT, CDR2 SNEGSKA (reference sequence). Here the CDR3 reads CSARTGVANTGELFF. The DNA of the CDR3 is TGCAGTGCTAGAACCGGAGTCGCGAACACCGGGGAGCTGTTTTTT.

This clonotype showed up just a few times. The chain links TRBV7-9 to TRBJ2-7; no firm D call. CDR3 length: 12 amino acids. V lost 1 base and J 4 bases, leaving 5 bases between the germline ends. The germline gives CDR1 SEHNR, CDR2 FQNEAQ (reference sequence). The CDR3: CASSLVTYEQYF. The CDR3, as DNA: TGTGCCAGCAGCTTAGTGACGTACGAGCAGTACTTC.

The sample holds a few counts of this clonotype. This chain joins TRBV20-1 and TRBJ2-3, with 7 bases lining up with TRBD2. The CDR3 extends over 17 amino acids. Germline assignment: CDR1 DFQATT and CDR2 SNEGSKA (reference sequence). Unmatched junction bases numbered 16, after V lost 4 bases and J lost 3 bases. In nucleotides, the CDR3 is TGCAGTGCTACAATTCCGGGGGGAGGACGATTTACAGATACGCAGTATTTT. This translates into CSATIPGGGRFTDTQYF.

This rearrangement joins TRBV4-2 to TRBJ2-3; TRBD2 aligns across 8 bases. This CDR3 contains 17 residues. The germline gives CDR1 LGHNA, CDR2 YNFKEQ. J lost 6 bases, V lost 0 bases, and 11 bases had no gene match. CDR3 sequence reads: CASSQDGTGGPRDTQYF. In nucleotides, the CDR3 is TGTGCCAGCAGCCAAGATGGGACGGGAGGGCCAAGGGATACGCAGTATTTT.